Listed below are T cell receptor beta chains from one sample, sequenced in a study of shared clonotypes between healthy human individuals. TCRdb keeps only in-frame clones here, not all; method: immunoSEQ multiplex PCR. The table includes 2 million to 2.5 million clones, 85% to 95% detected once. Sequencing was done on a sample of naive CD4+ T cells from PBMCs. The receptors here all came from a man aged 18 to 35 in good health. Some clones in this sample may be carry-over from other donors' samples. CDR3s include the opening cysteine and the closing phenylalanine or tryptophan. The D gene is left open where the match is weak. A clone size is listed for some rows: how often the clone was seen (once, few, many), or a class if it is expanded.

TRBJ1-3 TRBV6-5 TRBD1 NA TGTGCCAGCAGGGCTACAGGGGTTAGTGGAAACACCATATATTTT CASRATGVSGNTIYF
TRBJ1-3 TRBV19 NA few TGTGCCAGTAGCTCCCGGCAGATCCCTGGAAACACCATATATTTT CASSSRQIPGNTIYF
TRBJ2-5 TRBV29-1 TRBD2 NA TGCAGCGCACGTAGCGGGACGGGTAGGACCCAGTACTTC CSARSGTGRTQYF
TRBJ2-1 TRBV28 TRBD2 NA TGTGCCAGCAGTTTATGGGCTAGCGGGAGCGCAGACAATGAGCAGTTCTTC CASSLWASGSADNEQFF
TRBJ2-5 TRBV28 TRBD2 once TGTGCCAGCAGGCGGGGGGACGGGGGCCAAGAGACCCAGTACTTC CASRRGDGGQETQYF
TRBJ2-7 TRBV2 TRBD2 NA TGTGCCAGCAGGTCCTCGGGACTAGTCGCGTACGAGCAGTACTTC CASRSSGLVAYEQYF
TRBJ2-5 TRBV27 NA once TGTGCCAGCAGTCCCTCTAGGGGACGGGAGACCCAGTACTTC CASSPSRGRETQYF
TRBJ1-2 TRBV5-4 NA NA TGTGCCACCAAGACGGACCTTCGGAACTATGGCTACACCTTC CATKTDLRNYGYTF
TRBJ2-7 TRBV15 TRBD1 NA TGTGCCACCAGCAGAGGGCCGGGACAGGGTCAGAACTTC CATSRGPGQGQNF
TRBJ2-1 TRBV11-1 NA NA TGTGCCAGCAGCTTCGTTCTGCGTTACAATGAGCAGTTCTTC CASSFVLRYNEQFF
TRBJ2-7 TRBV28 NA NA TGTGCCAGCAGTCCACATCTGGCCGAGCAGTACTTC CASSPHLAEQYF
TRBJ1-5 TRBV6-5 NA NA TGTGCCAGCAGTTCCACGACAGATTATAGCAATCAGCCCCAGCATTTT CASSSTTDYSNQPQHF
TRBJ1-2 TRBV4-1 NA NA TGCGCCAGCAGCCAAGACGGGGGCTACACCTTC CASSQDGGYTF
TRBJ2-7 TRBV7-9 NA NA TGTGCCAGCAGCCTCCCTCTAGGCGAGCAGTACTTC CASSLPLGEQYF
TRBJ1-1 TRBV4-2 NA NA TGTGCCAGCAGCCAAGATCTGCGGACTGAAGCTTTCTTT CASSQDLRTEAFF
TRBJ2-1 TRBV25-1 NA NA TGTGCCAGCAGTGAATTAGGGACTCGAAGCGATGAGCAGTTCTTC CASSELGTRSDEQFF
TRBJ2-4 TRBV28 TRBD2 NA TGTGCCAGCAGTTCCCTTAGGAGCGGGAGGCCTATAGCCAAAAACATTCAGTACTTC CASSSLRSGRPIAKNIQYF
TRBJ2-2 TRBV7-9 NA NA TGTGCCAGCAGCTACCGGGACGGAGGGAACACCGGGGAGCTGTTTTTT CASSYRDGGNTGELFF
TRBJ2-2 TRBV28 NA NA TGTGCCAGCAGTTCAACTAGTCGAGGGCCCGGGGAGCTGTTTTTT CASSSTSRGPGELFF
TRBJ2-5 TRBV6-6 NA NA TGTGCCAGCAGTTCCCCCGTTTTCAGGCGGGAGACCCAGTACTTC CASSSPVFRRETQYF
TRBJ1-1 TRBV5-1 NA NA TGCGCCAGCAGCTTGGTAGGCAGCCCCACGAACACTGAAGCTTTCTTT CASSLVGSPTNTEAFF
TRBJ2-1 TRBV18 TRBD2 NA TGTGCCAGCTCACCCCCCTACAGCGGGGACTACAATGAGCAGTTCTTC CASSPPYSGDYNEQFF
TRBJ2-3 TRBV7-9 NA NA TGTGCCAGCAGCTTATTGTGGGAGTTTGTACCAGATACGCAGTATTTT CASSLLWEFVPDTQYF
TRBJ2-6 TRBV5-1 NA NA TGCGCCAGCAGCTTGGGGCAGAACTCTGGGGCCAACGTCCTGACTTTC CASSLGQNSGANVLTF
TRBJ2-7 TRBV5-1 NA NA TGCGCCAGCAGCTTGGGACCCTCCGGACTACTGAGCTCCTACGAGCAGTACTTC CASSLGPSGLLSSYEQYF
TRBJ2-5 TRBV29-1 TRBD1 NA TGCAGCGTTGTAAAACAGGGGGCTGCCCAAGAGACCCAGTACTTC CSVVKQGAAQETQYF
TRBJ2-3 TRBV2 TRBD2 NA TGTGCCAGCAGCGGACTAGCGGGAGCGGCAGATACGCAGTATTTT CASSGLAGAADTQYF
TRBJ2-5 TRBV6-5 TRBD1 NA TGTGCCAGCGGACCGGACAGGGGGCGAAGAGACCAGTACTTC CASGPDRGRRDQYF
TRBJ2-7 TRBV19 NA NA TGTGCCAGTAGTATCAGGGGACCCCCCTACGAGCAGTACTTC CASSIRGPPYEQYF
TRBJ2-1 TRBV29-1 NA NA TGCAGCGTTGAAGTAGGGGTCGCGAGCTCCTACAATGAGCAGTTCTTC CSVEVGVASSYNEQFF
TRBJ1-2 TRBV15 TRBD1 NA TGTGCCACCAGCAGGGACAGGGTCACCTATGGCTACACCTTC CATSRDRVTYGYTF
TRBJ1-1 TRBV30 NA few TGTGCCTGGAGGTCCGACCATCATGACACTGAAGCTTTCTTT CAWRSDHHDTEAFF
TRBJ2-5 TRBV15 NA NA TGTGCCACCAGCAGAGGGGCGGATCAAGAGACCCAGTACTTC CATSRGADQETQYF
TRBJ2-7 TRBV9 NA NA TGTGCCAGCAGCCCCCGCGGGGAAGGGTACGAGCAGTACTTC CASSPRGEGYEQYF
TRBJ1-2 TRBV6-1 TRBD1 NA TGTGCCAGCAGTGAAGCACAGGGGCTTGGCTACACCTTC CASSEAQGLGYTF
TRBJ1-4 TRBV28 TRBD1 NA TGTGCCAGCAGCTCCGGGACAGGGCATGAAAAACTGTTTTTT CASSSGTGHEKLFF
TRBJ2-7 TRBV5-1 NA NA TGCGCCAGCAGCCCGACCACTGGAACCTACGAGCAGTACTTC CASSPTTGTYEQYF
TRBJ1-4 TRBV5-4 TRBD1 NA TGTGCCAGCAGCCGCGGACAGGGTAATGAAAAACTGTTTTTT CASSRGQGNEKLFF
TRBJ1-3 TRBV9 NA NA TGTGCCAGCAGCCCTCGATACAGCTCTGGAAACACCATATATTTT CASSPRYSSGNTIYF
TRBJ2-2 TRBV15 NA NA TGTGCCACCAGCGCCTTAGACTTCAACACCGGGGAGCTGTTTTTT CATSALDFNTGELFF